The rows below give T cell receptor beta chains drawn from one sample of a study of CD8+CD57+ T cells in acquired aplastic anemia. TCRdb reanalysed the reads using MiXCR and keeps one entry per CDR3 protein. The profile shows more than 150,000 distinct CDR3 sequences, nearly 50% of them singletons. Sequenced sample: sorted CD4+, CD8+, or CD8+CD57+ T cells (not recorded which) from PBMCs. The receptor set was obtained from a human donor with aplastic anemia. Each CDR3 is given with its conserved first and last residue. Each record gives: D gene, V gene, J gene, clone size, CDR3 protein, CDR3 DNA. D genes are given only for firm matches. Size values are once, few and many counts, or a class for expanded clones, and some rows have none.

TRBD1	TRBV25-1	TRBJ2-5	.	CASSSEGQASQETQYF	TGTGCCAGCTCATCAGAGGGACAGGCCTCCCAAGAGACCCAGTACTTC
.	TRBV20-1	TRBJ1-5	.	CSARVQGDQPQHF	TGCAGTGCTAGAGTCCAGGGAGATCAGCCCCAGCATTTT
.	TRBV11-1	TRBJ2-7	.	CASSVEGTASYEQYF	TGTGCCAGCAGCGTTGAAGGGACTGCCTCCTACGAGCAGTACTTC
TRBD2	TRBV19	TRBJ2-2	.	CASSPRPGLAGANTGELFF	TGTGCCAGTAGTCCCCGCCCGGGACTAGCGGGAGCGAACACCGGGGAGCTGTTTTTT
.	TRBV5-8	TRBJ2-7	many	CASSFNPGKYEQYF	TGTGCCAGCAGCTTTAACCCAGGAAAGTACGAGCAGTACTTC
TRBD2	TRBV2	TRBJ2-7	.	CASSELLAGDEQYF	TGTGCCAGCAGTGAATTGCTAGCGGGTGATGAGCAGTACTTC
TRBD1	TRBV11-3	TRBJ2-1	many	CASSGLTGVNEQFF	TGTGCCAGCAGCGGCTTAACAGGGGTCAATGAGCAGTTCTTC
.	TRBV19	TRBJ1-6	.	CASSMDGGGASPLHF	TGTGCCAGTAGTATGGACGGAGGGGGAGCCTCACCCCTCCACTTT
.	TRBV20-1	TRBJ1-2	many	CSAHTTASNYGYTF	TGCAGTGCCCACACCACAGCGAGTAACTATGGCTACACCTTC
.	TRBV14	TRBJ2-5	.	CASSNQGILQGTQYF	TGTGCCAGCAGCAATCAGGGAATTCTTCAAGGGACCCAGTACTTC
.	TRBV25-1	TRBJ1-2	.	CASSEYQSGYTF	TGTGCCAGCAGTGAATACCAATCTGGCTACACCTTC
.	TRBV11-2	TRBJ2-3	.	CASSPWPGGTQYF	TGTGCCAGTAGTCCCTGGCCGGGCGGTACGCAGTATTTT
TRBD2	TRBV18	TRBJ2-3	.	CASSPPTSGSLTSQYF	TGTGCCAGCTCACCACCGACTAGCGGGAGCCTGACCTCGCAGTATTTT
.	TRBV5-1	TRBJ1-4	many	CASSRGVDEKLFF	TGCGCCAGCAGTAGAGGCGTGGATGAAAAACTGTTTTTT
.	TRBV20-1	TRBJ2-5	.	CSAPRAGIETQYF	TGCAGTGCCCCTAGGGCAGGGATAGAGACCCAGTACTTC
.	TRBV24-1	TRBJ1-5	.	CATSDPLTGLGQPQHF	TGTGCCACCAGTGATCCCCTCACAGGGTTGGGTCAGCCCCAGCATTTT
TRBD1	TRBV15	TRBJ1-4	many	CATSSSSGQILTNEKLFF	TGTGCCACCAGCAGCTCTTCGGGACAGATCTTAACTAATGAAAAACTGTTTTTT
.	TRBV19	TRBJ2-1	.	CASSIKGSYNEQFF	TGTGCCAGTAGTATCAAGGGGTCCTACAATGAGCAGTTCTTC
TRBD1	TRBV7-2	TRBJ2-7	many	CASSSRGTGLYEQYF	TGTGCCAGCAGCTCCCGAGGGACAGGGCTCTACGAGCAGTACTTC
TRBD2	TRBV7-3	TRBJ2-7	many	CASSLTSIIPAGGPPGEQYF	TGTGCCAGCAGCTTAACATCTATCATCCCAGCGGGAGGTCCCCCCGGCGAGCAGTACTTC
TRBD1	TRBV9	TRBJ1-2	.	CASSVGTEGGYTF	TGTGCCAGCAGCGTGGGGACAGAAGGTGGCTACACCTTC
.	TRBV15	TRBJ1-5	.	CATSRDQWGLSNQPQHF	TGTGCCACCAGCAGAGATCAGTGGGGCCTTAGCAATCAGCCCCAGCATTTT
TRBD2	TRBV4-1	TRBJ2-4	.	CASSQALVAGGRGDKNIQYF	TGCGCCAGCAGCCAAGCTTTGGTAGCGGGAGGACGGGGGGACAAAAACATTCAGTACTTC
TRBD1	TRBV25-1	TRBJ1-1	.	CASSEFGNRGRTNTEAFF	TGTGCCAGCAGTGAATTTGGGAACAGGGGAAGGACGAACACTGAAGCTTTCTTT
TRBD2	TRBV29-1	TRBJ2-7	few	CSVEREGTYEQYF	TGCAGCGTTGAGCGGGAGGGGACCTACGAGCAGTACTTC
TRBD1	TRBV29-1	TRBJ2-1	medium-sized	CSGGQRNEQFF	TGCAGCGGGGGACAGCGGAATGAGCAGTTCTTC
.	TRBV4-2	TRBJ2-5	.	CASSQDLGRTQYF	TGTGCCAGCAGCCAAGATTTAGGCCGGACCCAGTACTTC
.	TRBV20-1	TRBJ2-5	.	CSASSLAGIETQYF	TGCAGTGCCAGCAGCTTGGCAGGGATAGAGACCCAGTACTTC
.	TRBV10-3	TRBJ1-1	.	CAISGKGGKTEAFF	TGTGCCATCAGTGGGAAAGGGGGTAAGACTGAAGCTTTCTTT
.	TRBV24-1	TRBJ2-3	.	CATSEPGGFGTDTQYF	TGTGCCACCAGTGAGCCGGGGGGCTTTGGCACAGATACGCAGTATTTT
.	TRBV19	TRBJ1-6	.	CASSEMGNSPLHF	TGTGCCAGTAGTGAAATGGGTAACTCACCCCTCCACTTT
.	TRBV6-5	TRBJ1-5	many	CASSYIGPGPQHF	TGTGCCAGCAGTTACATCGGGCCCGGGCCCCAGCATTTT
.	TRBV7-2	TRBJ1-4	.	CASSSYDLATNEKLFF	TGTGCCAGCAGCTCCTATGACCTTGCAACTAATGAAAAACTGTTTTTT
.	TRBV12-3/TRBV12-4	TRBJ2-3	many	CASSSQGPDTQYF	TGTGCCAGCAGTTCACAAGGCCCAGATACGCAGTATTTT
TRBD1	TRBV20-1	TRBJ1-1	many	CSATRDRGTEAFF	TGCAGTGCTACCCGAGACAGGGGAACTGAAGCTTTCTTT
.	TRBV7-3	TRBJ2-5	.	CASSLSGKETQYF	TGTGCCAGCAGCTTAAGCGGGAAAGAGACCCAGTACTTC
TRBD1	TRBV10-3	TRBJ2-7	.	CASSSQGWNEQYF	TGCGCCAGCAGCTCACAGGGGTGGAACGAGCAGTACTTC
TRBD2	TRBV2	TRBJ2-7	many	CASSEGLAGVEQYF	TGTGCCAGCAGTGAGGGACTAGCGGGAGTAGAGCAGTACTTC
.	TRBV7-8	TRBJ2-6	.	CASRTSGANVLTF	TGTGCCTCCCGTACTTCTGGGGCCAACGTCCTGACTTTC
.	TRBV5-1	TRBJ1-2	many	CASTVAGLDGYTF	TGCGCCAGCACCGTAGCGGGGCTCGACGGCTACACCTTC
.	TRBV7-9	TRBJ1-6	.	CASSLQVSPLHF	TGCGCCAGCAGCTTACAGGTTTCACCCCTCCACTTT
TRBD2	TRBV9	TRBJ2-3	many	CASSAGGTSLTDTQYF	TGTGCCAGCAGCGCGGGGGGGACTTCCCTCACAGATACGCAGTATTTT
.	TRBV27	TRBJ2-7	few	CASSLTGPGTYEQYF	TGTGCCAGCAGTTTGACCGGTCCGGGAACCTACGAGCAGTACTTC
.	TRBV5-1	TRBJ2-7	many	CASADGRSSYEQYF	TGCGCCAGCGCAGACGGGCGCAGCTCCTACGAGCAGTACTTC
.	TRBV5-6	TRBJ2-5	many	CASSLVGDAQETQYF	TGTGCCAGCAGCTTGGTGGGGGACGCGCAAGAGACCCAGTACTTC
.	TRBV7-2	TRBJ2-1	.	CASTLLGDPWEEQFF	TGTGCCAGCACCCTACTAGGGGATCCGTGGGAGGAGCAGTTCTTC
.	TRBV24-1	TRBJ2-2	.	CATSGRGNTGELFF	TGTGCCACCAGTGGTCGGGGGAACACCGGGGAGCTGTTTTTT
TRBD2	TRBV11-3	TRBJ2-7	.	CASSLTSGSHEQYF	TGTGCCAGCAGCTTAACTAGCGGGAGCCACGAGCAGTACTTC
.	TRBV9	TRBJ2-5	.	CHSARQAANQETQYF	TGTCACAGTGCTAGACAAGCGGCAAACCAAGAGACCCAGTACTTC
.	TRBV19	TRBJ1-1	.	CASSMGGMNTEAFF	TGTGCCAGTAGTATGGGGGGCATGAACACTGAAGCTTTCTTT
TRBD1	TRBV6-2/TRBV6-3	TRBJ1-1	.	CASSYPNRGPVDTEAFF	TGTGCCAGCAGTTACCCTAACAGGGGGCCCGTGGACACTGAAGCTTTCTTT
.	TRBV18	TRBJ2-2	.	CASSSGSSGTGELFF	TGTGCCAGCTCATCTGGCTCTAGTGGCACCGGGGAGCTGTTTTTT
.	TRBV10-3	TRBJ2-7	.	CAISDRGSVEQYF	TGTGCCATCAGTGACAGGGGCAGCGTCGAGCAGTACTTC
.	TRBV11-3	TRBJ1-1	many	CASSSPSRTEAFF	TGTGCCAGCAGCTCCCCATCCCGGACTGAAGCTTTCTTT
TRBD1	TRBV10-2	TRBJ2-3	many	CASSESVGGDSTDTQYF	TGCGCCAGCAGTGAGTCTGTAGGGGGCGACAGCACAGATACGCAGTATTTT
.	TRBV10-3	TRBJ2-7	.	CAISGGAGSSYEQYF	TGTGCCATCAGTGGTGGGGCGGGTAGCTCCTACGAGCAGTACTTC
TRBD1	TRBV12-5	TRBJ2-2	few	CASGLVLTGESTGELFF	TGTGCTAGTGGTTTGGTGTTGACAGGGGAAAGCACCGGGGAGCTGTTTTTT
.	TRBV12-3/TRBV12-4	TRBJ2-1	many	CASSLAGVVREQFF	TGTGCCAGCAGTTTAGCGGGTGTCGTACGAGAGCAGTTCTTC
TRBD1	TRBV10-3	TRBJ1-1	.	CAISEWDRPNTEAFF	TGTGCCATCAGTGAGTGGGACAGACCGAACACTGAAGCTTTCTTT